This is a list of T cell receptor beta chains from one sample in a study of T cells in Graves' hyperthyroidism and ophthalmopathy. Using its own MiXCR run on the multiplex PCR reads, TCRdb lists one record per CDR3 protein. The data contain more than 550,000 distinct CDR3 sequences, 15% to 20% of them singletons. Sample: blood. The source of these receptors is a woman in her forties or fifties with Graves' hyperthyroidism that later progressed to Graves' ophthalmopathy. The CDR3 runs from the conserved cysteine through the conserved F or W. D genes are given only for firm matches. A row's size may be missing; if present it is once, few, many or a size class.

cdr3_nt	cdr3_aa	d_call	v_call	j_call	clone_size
TGTGCCAGCAGCTTAGGGGGTCCCAGCGGCGATGAAAAACTGTTTTTT	CASSLGGPSGDEKLFF	NA	TRBV7-9	TRBJ1-4	few
TGCGCCAGCAGCCAGATTCACCCCGGGGCGGCGGATGAAAAACTGTTTTTT	CASSQIHPGAADEKLFF	NA	TRBV4-1	TRBJ1-4	NA
TGTGCCAGCAGCCTAACCCCACGTCGGAGTCGGGCAACTAATGAAAAACTGTTTTTT	CASSLTPRRSRATNEKLFF	NA	TRBV11-3	TRBJ1-4	NA
TGTGCCAGCTCACGGGGACAGCCGCCTGACTATGGCTACACCTTC	CASSRGQPPDYGYTF	TRBD1	TRBV18	TRBJ1-2	NA
TGTGCCAGCAGTCCCGGGGCTAATGAGCAGTTCTTC	CASSPGANEQFF	NA	TRBV9	TRBJ2-1	many
TGTGCCAGCAGTCTTCAGGTGTACTATGGCTACACCTTC	CASSLQVYYGYTF	NA	TRBV12-3/TRBV12-4	TRBJ1-2	many
TGTGCCTGGAGTGTACAAGGGGATCTTAATCAGCCCCAGCATTTT	CAWSVQGDLNQPQHF	NA	TRBV30	TRBJ1-5	many
TGTGCCAGCAGCCCTTTTCGCGGAGGGGCTCCCCAGCATTTT	CASSPFRGGAPQHF	NA	TRBV3-1	TRBJ1-5	few
TGTGCCTGGAGTGTACGTGGACCCCGGGAAGGGACCCAGTACTTC	CAWSVRGPREGTQYF	NA	TRBV30	TRBJ2-5	many
TGTGCCAGCAGCGTTTATATAGGAGGGGGTGGCTACACCTTC	CASSVYIGGGGYTF	NA	TRBV9	TRBJ1-2	NA
TGTGCCAGCACCAATTTATTACGGGGGGACGATCAGTACTTC	CASTNLLRGDDQYF	TRBD2	TRBV7-2	TRBJ2-7	NA
TGTGCCAGCAGCTACAGCGTTCTCCCCGAAGCTTTCTTT	CASSYSVLPEAFF	NA	TRBV2	TRBJ1-1	NA
TGTGCCTGCAGCTTAGGAGCGACAGATACGCAGTATTTT	CACSLGATDTQYF	NA	TRBV7-9	TRBJ2-3	NA
TGTGCCAGCAGCTTGGCTTTGACAGGGAACACTGAAGCTTTCTTT	CASSLALTGNTEAFF	NA	TRBV5-6	TRBJ1-1	NA
TGTGCCATCAGTGAGTCGTCGCAGGGTGGAGATGGCTACACCTTC	CAISESSQGGDGYTF	NA	TRBV10-3	TRBJ1-2	few
TGCGCCAGCAGCTTGGGGACAGGGAGAAATGGGCAGTTCTTC	CASSLGTGRNGQFF	TRBD1	TRBV5-1	TRBJ2-1	few
TGCAGTGCTAGAGGTGCAACTAATGAAAAACTGTTTTTT	CSARGATNEKLFF	NA	TRBV20-1	TRBJ1-4	many
TGCGCCAGCAGCCCGGGACTAGCGGTTAGCACAGATACGCAGTATTTT	CASSPGLAVSTDTQYF	TRBD2	TRBV5-1	TRBJ2-3	many
TGCGCCAGCAGCAACCAGGGTAATGAGGTCACCGGGGAGCTGTTTTTT	CASSNQGNEVTGELFF	NA	TRBV4-1	TRBJ2-2	few
TGCAGTGCTAACGACTGGGAAGAGACCCAGTACTTC	CSANDWEETQYF	NA	TRBV20-1	TRBJ2-5	NA
TGTGCTAGTGCCTTTGGGGGGGCGGACGAGCAGTACTTC	CASAFGGADEQYF	NA	TRBV12-5	TRBJ2-7	many
TGTGCCAGCTCACCTCAGGTTTTTAGCACAGATACGCAGTATTTT	CASSPQVFSTDTQYF	NA	TRBV18	TRBJ2-3	many
TGTGCCAGCACCCTGTTGACAGGGACGAACACTGAAGCTTTCTTT	CASTLLTGTNTEAFF	TRBD1	TRBV12-3/TRBV12-4	TRBJ1-1	many
TGCAGTGCTAGAGAGGGACGGGGAAATTCACCCCTCCACTTT	CSAREGRGNSPLHF	NA	TRBV20-1	TRBJ1-6	NA
TGTGCCAGCGGAGAGAGAAACGAAGCTTTCTTT	CASGERNEAFF	NA	TRBV6-1	TRBJ1-1	few
TGTGCCAGCAGTAATAGGGGGCGTACCGGGGAGCTGTTTTTT	CASSNRGRTGELFF	TRBD1	TRBV2	TRBJ2-2	many
TGTGCCAGCAGCCAAGATCCCGCCCCAACTAATGAAAAACTGTTTTTT	CASSQDPAPTNEKLFF	NA	TRBV4-2	TRBJ1-4	NA
TGTGCCAGCAACGGGTTGGGGGATGAGCAGTTCTTC	CASNGLGDEQFF	NA	TRBV2	TRBJ2-1	many
TGTGCCAGCAGTCCAGGACAGGCCTACAATGAGCAGTTCTTC	CASSPGQAYNEQFF	TRBD1	TRBV12-3/TRBV12-4	TRBJ2-1	many
TGTGCCAGCTCAGCGACAGGGGGGCGCGTAGATGGCTACACCTTC	CASSATGGRVDGYTF	TRBD1	TRBV6-1	TRBJ1-2	many
TGTGCCAGCAGCTTAGATACGGGGGAAGGATCAGATACGCAGTATTTT	CASSLDTGEGSDTQYF	NA	TRBV11-2	TRBJ2-3	many
TGTGCCAGCAGCTTGGGAGGGACCGAAAGCTCCTACAATGAGCAGTTCTTC	CASSLGGTESSYNEQFF	TRBD2	TRBV5-1	TRBJ2-1	NA
TGTGCCTGGAGTGAAAACTATGGCTACACCTTC	CAWSENYGYTF	NA	TRBV30	TRBJ1-2	many
TGTGCCAGCAGCAGCGATGGCACCGGGGAGCTGTTTTTT	CASSSDGTGELFF	NA	TRBV12-3/TRBV12-4	TRBJ2-2	few
TGTGCCAGTAAGAAGGTTCAGGGGGCTGATCAGCCCCAGCATTTT	CASKKVQGADQPQHF	TRBD1	TRBV19	TRBJ1-5	once
TGCAGTGCTCCTCGGGGACTAGCTCTTCAGTACTTC	CSAPRGLALQYF	TRBD2	TRBV20-1	TRBJ2-7	many
TGCAGTGCGAGGACAGGGGACACTGGAAACACCATATATTTT	CSARTGDTGNTIYF	TRBD1	TRBV20-1	TRBJ1-3	NA
TGTGCCAGCAGCCAAGGGCAGATCCTTAGCTACACCTTC	CASSQGQILSYTF	NA	TRBV3-1	TRBJ1-2	few
TGTGCCAGCAGGGGGGGACTAGCGGGGGGGAGCTCCTACAATGAGCAGTTCTTC	CASRGGLAGGSSYNEQFF	TRBD2	TRBV12-3/TRBV12-4	TRBJ2-1	NA
TGTGCCAGCAGCCCGATCCAGGACCCTTCACCCCTCCACTTT	CASSPIQDPSPLHF	NA	TRBV11-2	TRBJ1-6	many
TGTGCCAGCCAGTCACAGGGCCCCACAGATACGCAGTATTTT	CASQSQGPTDTQYF	NA	TRBV12-3/TRBV12-4	TRBJ2-3	many
TGTGCCAGCAGCGCAGACGAGCTTCGCGGAGAGACCCAGTACTTC	CASSADELRGETQYF	NA	TRBV9	TRBJ2-5	many